The rows below give T cell receptor beta chains drawn from one sample of a study of a mutant IDH1 vaccine in newly diagnosed glioma. Their target antigens are unknown. Repertoires were generated with immunoSEQ multiplex PCR, while TCRdb's copy carries only in-frame clones and drops some. Of roughly 46,000 clones in the sample, about 81% are singletons; the top ten hold around 4%. The sequences come from PBMCs, collected from a glioma patient whose treatment included an IDH1 peptide vaccine. The origin of the receptors is a woman aged 25 to 39 with glioma. Some clones in this sample may be carry-over from other donors' samples. Both conserved end residues are part of each CDR3. A D gene is named only where the DNA matches it firmly. Size values are once, few and many counts, or a class for expanded clones, and some rows have none.

v_gene	j_gene	d_gene	abundance	CDR3aa	CDR3nt
TRBV7-3	TRBJ2-3	TRBD2	.	CASSFRREGDTQYF	TGTGCCAGCAGCTTTCGTAGGGAGGGGGATACGCAGTATTTT
TRBV5-6	TRBJ1-3	.	few	CASSFSGTGNTIYF	TGTGCCAGCAGCTTTTCAGGGACGGGAAACACCATATATTTT
TRBV4-1	TRBJ2-3	.	.	CASSPGQRVGTDTQYF	TGCGCCAGCAGCCCGGGGCAGCGGGTTGGCACAGATACGCAGTATTTT
TRBV29-1	TRBJ2-1	.	.	CSVRGREIAYNEQFF	TGCAGCGTTCGAGGTCGGGAGATCGCCTACAATGAGCAGTTCTTC
TRBV6-5	TRBJ1-2	.	.	CASGVNGDRGYTF	TGTGCCAGCGGAGTCAACGGGGATCGAGGCTACACCTTC
TRBV10-3	TRBJ1-1	.	few	CAISDRNTEAFF	TGTGCCATCAGTGACAGGAACACTGAAGCTTTCTTT
TRBV7-3	TRBJ2-1	TRBD2	.	CASSRSGTSGDNEQFF	TGTGCCAGCAGCCGGTCCGGGACTAGCGGGGACAATGAGCAGTTCTTC
TRBV27	TRBJ1-1	.	few	CASTMRQGLVTEAFF	TGTGCCAGCACAATGAGGCAGGGTTTGGTCACTGAAGCTTTCTTT
TRBV29-1	TRBJ2-1	.	.	CSVENRGIGGYNEQFF	TGCAGCGTTGAGAATCGGGGGATCGGGGGTTACAATGAGCAGTTCTTC
TRBV5-1	TRBJ2-7	TRBD1	once	CASSPGQGGYEQYF	TGCGCCAGCAGCCCGGGACAGGGGGGTTACGAGCAGTACTTC
TRBV6-1	TRBJ2-2	TRBD2	.	CASRLAGHGELFF	TGTGCCAGCAGGCTAGCGGGACACGGGGAGCTGTTTTTT
TRBV15	TRBJ2-2	TRBD1	.	CATSRVWARGRNTGELFF	TGTGCCACCAGCAGAGTCTGGGCAAGGGGGCGAAACACCGGGGAGCTGTTTTTT
TRBV27	TRBJ2-3	.	.	CASSPAATDTQYF	TGTGCCAGCAGTCCAGCAGCCACAGATACGCAGTATTTT
TRBV6-1	TRBJ2-3	TRBD2	.	CASSALLAGGPTDTQYF	TGTGCCAGCAGTGCCTTACTAGCGGGAGGTCCCACAGATACGCAGTATTTT
TRBV19	TRBJ1-1	.	.	CASRTLIGTEAFF	TGTGCCAGTAGGACACTAATAGGAACCGAAGCTTTCTTT
TRBV5-4	TRBJ2-1	TRBD2	.	CASSLWSGTSGRGYNEQFF	TGTGCCAGCAGCTTGTGGTCCGGGACTAGCGGGAGAGGATACAATGAGCAGTTCTTC
TRBV10-3	TRBJ2-3	.	.	CAISESGSYTQYF	TGTGCCATCAGTGAGTCGGGGAGCTATACGCAGTATTTT
TRBV2	TRBJ2-7	TRBD1	.	CASRETGKIYEQYF	TGTGCCAGCAGGGAGACAGGGAAGATCTACGAGCAGTACTTC
TRBV7-2	TRBJ1-1	.	.	CASSSPFRRMNTEAFF	TGTGCCAGCAGCTCCCCTTTCCGGCGGATGAACACTGAAGCTTTCTTT
TRBV27	TRBJ2-2	.	medium-sized	CASSLTLNTGELFF	TGTGCCAGCAGTTTAACTCTTAACACCGGGGAGCTGTTTTTT
TRBV6-6	TRBJ2-3	TRBD2	.	CVAGGGGRAPDTQYF	TGTGTCGCAGGGGGGGGCGGGAGGGCCCCAGATACGCAGTATTTT
TRBV29-1	TRBJ2-7	TRBD1	.	CSVEGEGAVSYEQYF	TGCAGCGTTGAAGGTGAGGGGGCAGTGTCCTACGAGCAGTACTTC
TRBV7-2	TRBJ2-2	.	.	CASTSGGGPGELFF	TGTGCCAGCACCTCAGGGGGGGGCCCCGGGGAGCTGTTTTTT
TRBV10-3	TRBJ1-1	TRBD1	.	CATTEGAAEAFF	TGTGCCACCACCGAGGGGGCGGCTGAAGCTTTCTTT
TRBV27	TRBJ1-1	.	.	CASSLRRGVNTEAFF	TGTGCCAGCAGTTTACGAAGGGGGGTGAACACTGAAGCTTTCTTT
TRBV10-1	TRBJ2-1	TRBD2	.	CASSFLAGEYNEQFF	TGCGCCAGCAGTTTCCTAGCGGGAGAATACAATGAGCAGTTCTTC
TRBV27	TRBJ2-3	.	.	CASSLRGFRVDTQYF	TGTGCCAGCAGTTTACGGGGATTCAGGGTAGATACGCAGTATTTT
TRBV19	TRBJ1-1	TRBD1	once	CASSLPGQPTQAFF	TGTGCCAGTAGTCTCCCGGGACAGCCAACTCAAGCTTTCTTT
TRBV19	TRBJ2-7	.	.	CASRGAGSSYEQYF	TGTGCCAGTAGAGGGGCGGGCTCTTCCTACGAGCAGTACTTC
TRBV28	TRBJ1-3	.	.	CASRYRERNTIYF	TGTGCCAGCAGATACAGGGAAAGAAACACCATATATTTT
TRBV5-6	TRBJ1-1	.	.	CASSLGRRMNTEAFF	TGTGCCAGCAGCTTGGGACGCCGAATGAACACTGAAGCTTTCTTT
TRBV6-6	TRBJ1-1	.	few	CASKSGNTEAFF	TGTGCCAGCAAGTCAGGGAACACTGAAGCTTTCTTT
TRBV18	TRBJ1-3	TRBD1	.	CASSSRTGGSGNTIYF	TGTGCCAGCTCATCCCGGACAGGGGGTTCTGGAAACACCATATATTTT
TRBV5-1	TRBJ2-5	.	.	CASSLGRIQETQYF	TGCGCCAGCAGCTTGGGACGGATCCAAGAGACCCAGTACTTC
TRBV9	TRBJ1-2	.	.	CASSADSNYGYTF	TGTGCCAGCAGCGCCGACTCTAACTATGGCTACACCTTC
TRBV5-5	TRBJ2-7	TRBD2	.	CASSPASGLYYEQYF	TGTGCCAGCAGCCCGGCTAGCGGGTTATACTACGAGCAGTACTTC
TRBV29-1	TRBJ1-5	TRBD1	.	CSVGEDRENQPQHF	TGCAGCGTTGGAGAGGACAGGGAAAATCAGCCCCAGCATTTT
TRBV7-3	TRBJ1-2	.	.	CASSIGPAYGYTF	TGTGCCAGCAGCATCGGACCCGCCTATGGCTACACCTTC
TRBV19	TRBJ1-1	.	.	CATQYRTMNTEAFF	TGTGCCACGCAATACAGAACCATGAACACTGAAGCTTTCTTT
TRBV2	TRBJ2-2	.	.	CASSVEQAVTGELFF	TGTGCCAGCAGTGTGGAACAGGCGGTCACCGGGGAGCTGTTTTTT
TRBV7-8	TRBJ1-1	.	.	CASSLEAGMNTEAFF	TGTGCCAGCAGCTTAGAGGCGGGTATGAACACTGAAGCTTTCTTT
TRBV18	TRBJ2-7	TRBD2	.	CASSPLGTTHEQYF	TGTGCCAGCTCACCTCTGGGGACTACACACGAGCAGTACTTC
TRBV27	TRBJ1-5	.	.	CASSLQGVNQPQHF	TGTGCCAGCAGCCTCCAGGGAGTCAATCAGCCCCAGCATTTT
TRBV7-2	TRBJ1-1	.	.	CASSLGWVTEAFF	TGTGCCAGCAGCTTAGGCTGGGTCACTGAAGCTTTCTTT
TRBV2	TRBJ1-5	TRBD1	.	CASTREGQGIQPQHF	TGTGCCAGCACTCGAGAGGGACAGGGGATTCAGCCCCAGCATTTT
TRBV7-8	TRBJ1-2	.	.	CASSPSGQGSSGYTF	TGTGCCAGCAGCCCCTCGGGTCAGGGGAGTAGTGGCTACACCTTC
TRBV4-1	TRBJ2-1	.	.	CASSLGGGGGGSINEQFF	TGCGCCAGCAGCCTCGGGGGTGGGGGCGGTGGCTCTATCAATGAGCAGTTCTTC
TRBV30	TRBJ1-4	.	.	CAWDDRRGEKLFF	TGTGCCTGGGATGACAGGCGGGGTGAAAAACTGTTTTTT